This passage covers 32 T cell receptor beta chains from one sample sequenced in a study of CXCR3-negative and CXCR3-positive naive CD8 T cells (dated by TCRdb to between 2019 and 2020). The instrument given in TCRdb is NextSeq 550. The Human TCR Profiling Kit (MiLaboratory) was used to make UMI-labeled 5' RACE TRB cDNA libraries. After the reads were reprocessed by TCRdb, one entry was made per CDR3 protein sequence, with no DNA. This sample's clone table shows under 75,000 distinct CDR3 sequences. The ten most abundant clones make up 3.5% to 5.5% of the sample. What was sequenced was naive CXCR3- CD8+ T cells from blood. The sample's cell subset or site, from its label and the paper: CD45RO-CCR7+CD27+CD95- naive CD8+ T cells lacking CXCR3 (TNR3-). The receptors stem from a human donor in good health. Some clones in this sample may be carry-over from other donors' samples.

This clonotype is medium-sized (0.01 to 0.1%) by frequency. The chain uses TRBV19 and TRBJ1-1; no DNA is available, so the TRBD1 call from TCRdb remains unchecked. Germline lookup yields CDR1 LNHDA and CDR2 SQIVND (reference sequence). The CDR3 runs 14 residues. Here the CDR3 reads CASSMVGTDTEAFF.

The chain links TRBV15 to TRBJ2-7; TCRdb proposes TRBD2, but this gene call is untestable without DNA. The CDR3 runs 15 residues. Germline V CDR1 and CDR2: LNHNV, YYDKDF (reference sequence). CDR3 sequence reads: CATSRSTEVPYEQYF.

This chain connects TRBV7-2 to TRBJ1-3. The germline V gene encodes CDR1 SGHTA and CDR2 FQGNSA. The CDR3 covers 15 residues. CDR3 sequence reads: CASSLWQPSGNTIYF.

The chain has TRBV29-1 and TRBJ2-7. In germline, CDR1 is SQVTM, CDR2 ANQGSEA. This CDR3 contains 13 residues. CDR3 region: CSVEYGISYEQYF.

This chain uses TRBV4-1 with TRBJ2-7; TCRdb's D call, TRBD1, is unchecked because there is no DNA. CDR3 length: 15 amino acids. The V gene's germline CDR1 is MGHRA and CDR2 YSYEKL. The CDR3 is CASSQSGQGVYEQYF.

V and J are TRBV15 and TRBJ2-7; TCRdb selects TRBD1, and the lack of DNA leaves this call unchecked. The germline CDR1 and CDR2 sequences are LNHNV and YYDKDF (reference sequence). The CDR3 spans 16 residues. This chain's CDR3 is CATSSPGQNVHYEQYF.

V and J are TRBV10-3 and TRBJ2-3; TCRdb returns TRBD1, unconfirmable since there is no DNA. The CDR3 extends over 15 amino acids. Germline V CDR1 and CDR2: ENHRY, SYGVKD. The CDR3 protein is CAISEDLGTGDTQYF.

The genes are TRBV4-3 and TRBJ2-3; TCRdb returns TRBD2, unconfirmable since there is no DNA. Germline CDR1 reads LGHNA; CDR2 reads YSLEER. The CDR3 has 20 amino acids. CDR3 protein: CASSQDRWDFDGPGTDTQYF.

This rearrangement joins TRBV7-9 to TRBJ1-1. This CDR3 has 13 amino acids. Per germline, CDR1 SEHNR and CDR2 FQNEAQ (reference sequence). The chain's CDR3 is CASSSDMNTEAFF.

CDR3 sequence: CASRLTGGSDTQYF. The chain has TRBV14 and TRBJ2-3; TCRdb proposes TRBD1, but this gene call is untestable without DNA. The CDR3 sequence is 14 residues long. CDR1 is SGHDN, CDR2 FVKESK, per germline.

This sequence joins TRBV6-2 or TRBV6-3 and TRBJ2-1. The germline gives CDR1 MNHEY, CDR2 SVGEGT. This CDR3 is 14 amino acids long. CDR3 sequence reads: CASSTHDKLGEQFF.

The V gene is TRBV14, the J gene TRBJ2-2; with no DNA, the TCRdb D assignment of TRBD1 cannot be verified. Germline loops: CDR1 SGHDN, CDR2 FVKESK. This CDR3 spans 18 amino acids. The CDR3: CASSQWIETGKDTGELFF.

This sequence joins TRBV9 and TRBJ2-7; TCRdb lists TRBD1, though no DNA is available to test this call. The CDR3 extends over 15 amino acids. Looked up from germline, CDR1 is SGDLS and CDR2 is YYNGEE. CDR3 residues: CASSATGTGVNEQYF.

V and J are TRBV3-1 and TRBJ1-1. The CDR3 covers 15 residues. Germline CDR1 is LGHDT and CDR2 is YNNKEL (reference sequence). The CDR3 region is CASSQASGGRKEAFF.

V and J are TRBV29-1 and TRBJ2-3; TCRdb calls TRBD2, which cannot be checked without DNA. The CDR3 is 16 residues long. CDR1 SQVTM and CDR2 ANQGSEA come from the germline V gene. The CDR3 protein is CSVEGGLAGSTDTQYF.

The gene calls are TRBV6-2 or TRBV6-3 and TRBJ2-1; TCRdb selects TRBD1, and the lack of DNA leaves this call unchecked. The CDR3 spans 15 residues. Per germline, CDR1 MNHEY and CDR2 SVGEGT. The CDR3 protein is CASSYGTGIYNEQFF.

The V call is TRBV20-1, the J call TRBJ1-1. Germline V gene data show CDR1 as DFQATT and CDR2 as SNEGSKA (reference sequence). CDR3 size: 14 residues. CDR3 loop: CSAREGWENTEAFF.

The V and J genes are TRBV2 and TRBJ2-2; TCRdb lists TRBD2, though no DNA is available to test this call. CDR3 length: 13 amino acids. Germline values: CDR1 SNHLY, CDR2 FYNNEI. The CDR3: CASFKGLTGELFF.

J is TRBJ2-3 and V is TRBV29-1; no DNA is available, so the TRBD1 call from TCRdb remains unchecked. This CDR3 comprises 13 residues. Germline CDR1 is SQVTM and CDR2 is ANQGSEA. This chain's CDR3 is CSVRVREADTQYF.

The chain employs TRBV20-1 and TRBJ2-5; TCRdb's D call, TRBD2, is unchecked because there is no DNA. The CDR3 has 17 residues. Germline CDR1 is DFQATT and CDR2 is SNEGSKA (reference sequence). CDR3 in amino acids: CSPRDLKERGALETQYF.

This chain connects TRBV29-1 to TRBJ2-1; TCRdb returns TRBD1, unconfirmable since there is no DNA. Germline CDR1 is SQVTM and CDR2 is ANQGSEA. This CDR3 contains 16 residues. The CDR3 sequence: CSGQGTDPPPHNEQFF.

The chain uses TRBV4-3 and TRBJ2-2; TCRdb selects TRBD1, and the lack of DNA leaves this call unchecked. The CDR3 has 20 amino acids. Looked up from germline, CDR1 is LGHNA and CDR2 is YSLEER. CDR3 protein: CASSQRLSLYGTGNTGELFF.

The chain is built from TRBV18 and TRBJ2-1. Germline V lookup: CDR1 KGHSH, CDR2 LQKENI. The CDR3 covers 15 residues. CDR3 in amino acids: CASSPLTYLNDEQFF. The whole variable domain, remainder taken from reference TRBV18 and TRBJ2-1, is NAGVMQNPRHLVRRRGQEARLRCSPMKGHSHVYWYRQLPEEGLKFMVYLQKENIIDESGMPKERFSAEFPKEGPSILRIQQVVRGDSAAYFCASSPLTYLNDEQFFGPGTRLTVL.

CDR3 region: CATEAVDTYEQYF. V and J are TRBV15 and TRBJ2-7; TCRdb indicates TRBD2, and absent DNA this call remains unverified. The CDR3 is made up of 13 amino acids. Germline CDR1 is LNHNV and CDR2 is YYDKDF (reference sequence). Together with reference TRBV15 and TRBJ2-7, the CDR3 gives the full variable domain: DAMVIQNPRYQVTQFGKPVTLSCSQTLNHNVMYWYQQKSSQAPKLLFHYYDKDFNNEADTPDNFQSRRPNTSFCFLDIRSPGLGDTAMYLCATEAVDTYEQYFGPGTRLTVT.

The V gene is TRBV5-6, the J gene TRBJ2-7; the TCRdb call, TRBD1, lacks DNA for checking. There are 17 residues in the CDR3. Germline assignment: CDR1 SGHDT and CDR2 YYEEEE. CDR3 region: CASSDLGSGQTFYEQYF.

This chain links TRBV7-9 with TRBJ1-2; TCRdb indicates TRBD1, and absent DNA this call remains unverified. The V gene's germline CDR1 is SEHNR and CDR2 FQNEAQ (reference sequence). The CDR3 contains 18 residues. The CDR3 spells CASSSTPGSVATNYGYTF. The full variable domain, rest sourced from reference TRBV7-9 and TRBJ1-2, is DTGVSQNPRHKITKRGQNVTFRCDPISEHNRLYWYRQTLGQGPEFLTYFQNEAQLEKSRLLSDRFSAERPKGSFSTLEIQRTEQGDSAMYLCASSSTPGSVATNYGYTFGSGTRLTVV.

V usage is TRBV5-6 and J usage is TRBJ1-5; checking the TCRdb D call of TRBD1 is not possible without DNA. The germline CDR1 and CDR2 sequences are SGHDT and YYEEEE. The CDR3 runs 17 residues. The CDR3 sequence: CASSSDNKVSDNQPQHF.

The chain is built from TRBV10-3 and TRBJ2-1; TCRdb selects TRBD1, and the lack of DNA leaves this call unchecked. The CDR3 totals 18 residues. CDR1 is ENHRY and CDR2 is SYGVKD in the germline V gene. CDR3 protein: CAIKDSHLDLNSYNEQFF.

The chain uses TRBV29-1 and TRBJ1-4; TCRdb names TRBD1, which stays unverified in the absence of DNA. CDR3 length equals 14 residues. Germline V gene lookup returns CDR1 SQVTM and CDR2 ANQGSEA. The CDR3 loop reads CSVHTGRLSEKLFF. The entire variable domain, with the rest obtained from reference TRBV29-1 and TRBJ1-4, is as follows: SAVISQKPSRDICQRGTSLTIQCQVDSQVTMMFWYRQQPGQSLTLIATANQGSEATYESGFVIDKFPISRPNLTFSTLTVSNMSPEDSSIYLCSVHTGRLSEKLFFGSGTQLSVL.

CDR3 sequence reads: CASSQTPSELAGDEQYF. V gene TRBV4-2 combines with J gene TRBJ2-7; the TRBD2 assignment by TCRdb is unverifiable without DNA. This CDR3 contains 17 residues. Germline-derived CDR1 and CDR2 are LGHNA and YNFKEQ.

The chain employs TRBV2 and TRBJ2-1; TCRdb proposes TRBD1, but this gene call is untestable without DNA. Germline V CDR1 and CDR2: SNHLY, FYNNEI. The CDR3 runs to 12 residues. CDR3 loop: CASKGGYNEQFF.

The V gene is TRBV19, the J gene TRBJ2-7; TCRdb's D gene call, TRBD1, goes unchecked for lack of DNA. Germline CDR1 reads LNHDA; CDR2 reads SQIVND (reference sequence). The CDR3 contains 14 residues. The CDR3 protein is CASKEGGAGYEQYF.